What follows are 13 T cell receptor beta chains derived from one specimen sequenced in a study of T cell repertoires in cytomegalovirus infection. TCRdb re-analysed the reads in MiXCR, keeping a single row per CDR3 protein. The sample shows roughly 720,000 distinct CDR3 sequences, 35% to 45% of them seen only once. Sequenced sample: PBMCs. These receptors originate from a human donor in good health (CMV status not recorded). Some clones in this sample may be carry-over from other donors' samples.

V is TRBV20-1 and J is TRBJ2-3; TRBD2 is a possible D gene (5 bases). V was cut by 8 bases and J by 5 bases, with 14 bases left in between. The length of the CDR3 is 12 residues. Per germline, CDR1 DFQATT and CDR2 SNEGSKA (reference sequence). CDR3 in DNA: TGCAGTCACGGGCGGGTACAAGATACGCAGTATTTT. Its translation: CSHGRVQDTQYF.

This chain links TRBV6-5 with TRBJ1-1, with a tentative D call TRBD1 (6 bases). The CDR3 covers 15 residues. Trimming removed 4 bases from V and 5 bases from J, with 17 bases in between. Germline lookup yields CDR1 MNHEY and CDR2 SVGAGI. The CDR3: CASSFLGSRGTEAFF. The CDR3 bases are TGTGCCAGCAGTTTTTTGGGGAGCAGGGGTACTGAAGCTTTCTTT.

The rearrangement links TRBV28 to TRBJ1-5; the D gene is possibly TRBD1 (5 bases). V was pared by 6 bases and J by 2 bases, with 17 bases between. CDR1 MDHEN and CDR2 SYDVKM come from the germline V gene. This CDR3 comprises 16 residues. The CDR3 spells CASRPQGRRGNQPQHF. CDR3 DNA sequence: TGTGCCAGCAGACCTCAGGGTCGACGCGGCAATCAGCCCCAGCATTTT. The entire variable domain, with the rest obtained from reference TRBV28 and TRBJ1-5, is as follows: DVKVTQSSRYLVKRTGEKVFLECVQDMDHENMFWYRQDPGLGLRLIYFSYDVKMKEKGDIPEGYSVSREKKERFSLILESASTNQTSMYLCASRPQGRRGNQPQHFGDGTRLSIL.

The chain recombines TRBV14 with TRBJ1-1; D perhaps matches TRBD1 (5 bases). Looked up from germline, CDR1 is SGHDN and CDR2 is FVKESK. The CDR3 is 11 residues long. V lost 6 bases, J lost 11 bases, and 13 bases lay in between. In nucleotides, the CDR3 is TGTGCCAGCAGTGGATCAGGGATGGCTTTCTTT. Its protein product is CASSGSGMAFF.

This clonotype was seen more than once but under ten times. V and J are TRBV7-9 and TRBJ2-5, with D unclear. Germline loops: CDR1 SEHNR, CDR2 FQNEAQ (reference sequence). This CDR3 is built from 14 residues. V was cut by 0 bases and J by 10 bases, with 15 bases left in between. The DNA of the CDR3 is TGTGCCAGCAGCTTAGCGGGCCTCTTAGGTATCCAGTACTTC. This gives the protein CASSLAGLLGIQYF. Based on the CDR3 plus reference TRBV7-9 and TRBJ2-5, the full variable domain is DTGVSQNPRHKITKRGQNVTFRCDPISEHNRLYWYRQTLGQGPEFLTYFQNEAQLEKSRLLSDRFSAERPKGSFSTLEIQRTEQGDSAMYLCASSLAGLLGIQYFGPGTRLLVL.

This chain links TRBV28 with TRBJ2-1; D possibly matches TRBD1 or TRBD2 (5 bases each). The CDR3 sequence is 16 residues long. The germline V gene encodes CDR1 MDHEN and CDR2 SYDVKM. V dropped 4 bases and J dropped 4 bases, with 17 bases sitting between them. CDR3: CASSSPGRATYNEQFF. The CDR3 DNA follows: TGTGCCAGCAGTTCTCCGGGACGCGCGACGTACAATGAGCAGTTCTTC. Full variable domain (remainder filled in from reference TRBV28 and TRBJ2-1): DVKVTQSSRYLVKRTGEKVFLECVQDMDHENMFWYRQDPGLGLRLIYFSYDVKMKEKGDIPEGYSVSREKKERFSLILESASTNQTSMYLCASSSPGRATYNEQFFGPGTRLTVL.

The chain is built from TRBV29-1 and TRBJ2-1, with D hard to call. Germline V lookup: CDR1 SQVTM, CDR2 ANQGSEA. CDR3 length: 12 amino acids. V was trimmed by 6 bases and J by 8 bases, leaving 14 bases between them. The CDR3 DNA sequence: TGCAGCGTCCAAGAAGGACGCGATGAGCAGTTCTTC. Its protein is CSVQEGRDEQFF.

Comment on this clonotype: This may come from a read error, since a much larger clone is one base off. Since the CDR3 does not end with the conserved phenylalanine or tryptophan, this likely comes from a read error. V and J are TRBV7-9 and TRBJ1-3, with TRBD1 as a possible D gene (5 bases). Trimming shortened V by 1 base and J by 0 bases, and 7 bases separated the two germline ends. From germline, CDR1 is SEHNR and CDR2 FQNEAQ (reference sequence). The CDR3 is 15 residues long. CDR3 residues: CASSLGQTSGNTIYL. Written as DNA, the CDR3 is TGTGCCAGCAGCTTAGGACAGACCTCTGGAAACACCATATATTTG.

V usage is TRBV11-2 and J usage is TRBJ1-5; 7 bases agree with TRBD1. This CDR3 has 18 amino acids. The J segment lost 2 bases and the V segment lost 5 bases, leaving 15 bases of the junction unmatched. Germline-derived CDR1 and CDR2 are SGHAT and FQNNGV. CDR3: CASSPGDRARGGNQPQHF. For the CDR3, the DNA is TGTGCCAGCAGCCCAGGGGACAGAGCCCGTGGAGGCAATCAGCCCCAGCATTTT.

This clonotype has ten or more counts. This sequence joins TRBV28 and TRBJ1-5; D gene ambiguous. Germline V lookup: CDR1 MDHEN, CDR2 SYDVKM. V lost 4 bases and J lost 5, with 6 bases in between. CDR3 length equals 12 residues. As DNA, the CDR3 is TGTGCCAGCAGTTCCTCAGATCAGCCCCAGCATTTT. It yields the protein CASSSSDQPQHF.

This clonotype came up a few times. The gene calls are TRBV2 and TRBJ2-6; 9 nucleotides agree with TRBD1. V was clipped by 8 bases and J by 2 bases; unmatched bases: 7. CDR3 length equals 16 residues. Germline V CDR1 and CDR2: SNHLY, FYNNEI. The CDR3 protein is CASAGQGIAGANVLTF. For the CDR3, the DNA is TGTGCCAGCGCCGGACAGGGGATCGCTGGGGCCAACGTCCTGACTTTC.

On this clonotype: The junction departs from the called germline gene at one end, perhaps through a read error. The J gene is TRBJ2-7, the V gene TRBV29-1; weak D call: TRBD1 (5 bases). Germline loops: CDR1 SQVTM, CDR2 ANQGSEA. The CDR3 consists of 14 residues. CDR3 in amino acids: CSGLGADTGYEPYF. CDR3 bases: TGCAGCGGACTTGGGGCGGACACCGGTTACGAGCCGTACTTC.

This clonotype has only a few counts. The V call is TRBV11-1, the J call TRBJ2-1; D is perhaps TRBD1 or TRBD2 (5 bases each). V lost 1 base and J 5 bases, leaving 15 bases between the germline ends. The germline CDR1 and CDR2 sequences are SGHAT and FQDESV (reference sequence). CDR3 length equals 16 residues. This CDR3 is CASSLVWGSEHNEQFF. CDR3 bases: TGTGCCAGCAGCTTAGTGTGGGGGTCTGAACACAATGAGCAGTTCTTC.